Sequencing of this T cell receptor (beta chain) was carried out in a study of blood T cell repertoires in COVID-19. V was clipped by 6 bases and J by 0 bases, with 11 bases between them. CDR3 length equals 15 residues. CDR1 and CDR2 (germline): SNHLY, FYNNEI. Clones were sequenced by immunoSEQ multiplex PCR, and TCRdb holds only the in-frame ones, with some missing. Here the sample spans 210,000 or so clones, 65% to 90% being singletons. The sequenced sample consisted of peripheral blood. This sequence originates from a man aged 45-65 years with COVID-19, enrolled during active disease. V is TRBV2 and J is TRBJ2-2, with a possible D match to TRBD1 (5 bases). CDR3 sequence: CASRLLQANTGELFF. The CDR3 DNA reads TGTGCCAGCAGACTGTTACAGGCGAACACCGGGGAGCTGTTTTTT.